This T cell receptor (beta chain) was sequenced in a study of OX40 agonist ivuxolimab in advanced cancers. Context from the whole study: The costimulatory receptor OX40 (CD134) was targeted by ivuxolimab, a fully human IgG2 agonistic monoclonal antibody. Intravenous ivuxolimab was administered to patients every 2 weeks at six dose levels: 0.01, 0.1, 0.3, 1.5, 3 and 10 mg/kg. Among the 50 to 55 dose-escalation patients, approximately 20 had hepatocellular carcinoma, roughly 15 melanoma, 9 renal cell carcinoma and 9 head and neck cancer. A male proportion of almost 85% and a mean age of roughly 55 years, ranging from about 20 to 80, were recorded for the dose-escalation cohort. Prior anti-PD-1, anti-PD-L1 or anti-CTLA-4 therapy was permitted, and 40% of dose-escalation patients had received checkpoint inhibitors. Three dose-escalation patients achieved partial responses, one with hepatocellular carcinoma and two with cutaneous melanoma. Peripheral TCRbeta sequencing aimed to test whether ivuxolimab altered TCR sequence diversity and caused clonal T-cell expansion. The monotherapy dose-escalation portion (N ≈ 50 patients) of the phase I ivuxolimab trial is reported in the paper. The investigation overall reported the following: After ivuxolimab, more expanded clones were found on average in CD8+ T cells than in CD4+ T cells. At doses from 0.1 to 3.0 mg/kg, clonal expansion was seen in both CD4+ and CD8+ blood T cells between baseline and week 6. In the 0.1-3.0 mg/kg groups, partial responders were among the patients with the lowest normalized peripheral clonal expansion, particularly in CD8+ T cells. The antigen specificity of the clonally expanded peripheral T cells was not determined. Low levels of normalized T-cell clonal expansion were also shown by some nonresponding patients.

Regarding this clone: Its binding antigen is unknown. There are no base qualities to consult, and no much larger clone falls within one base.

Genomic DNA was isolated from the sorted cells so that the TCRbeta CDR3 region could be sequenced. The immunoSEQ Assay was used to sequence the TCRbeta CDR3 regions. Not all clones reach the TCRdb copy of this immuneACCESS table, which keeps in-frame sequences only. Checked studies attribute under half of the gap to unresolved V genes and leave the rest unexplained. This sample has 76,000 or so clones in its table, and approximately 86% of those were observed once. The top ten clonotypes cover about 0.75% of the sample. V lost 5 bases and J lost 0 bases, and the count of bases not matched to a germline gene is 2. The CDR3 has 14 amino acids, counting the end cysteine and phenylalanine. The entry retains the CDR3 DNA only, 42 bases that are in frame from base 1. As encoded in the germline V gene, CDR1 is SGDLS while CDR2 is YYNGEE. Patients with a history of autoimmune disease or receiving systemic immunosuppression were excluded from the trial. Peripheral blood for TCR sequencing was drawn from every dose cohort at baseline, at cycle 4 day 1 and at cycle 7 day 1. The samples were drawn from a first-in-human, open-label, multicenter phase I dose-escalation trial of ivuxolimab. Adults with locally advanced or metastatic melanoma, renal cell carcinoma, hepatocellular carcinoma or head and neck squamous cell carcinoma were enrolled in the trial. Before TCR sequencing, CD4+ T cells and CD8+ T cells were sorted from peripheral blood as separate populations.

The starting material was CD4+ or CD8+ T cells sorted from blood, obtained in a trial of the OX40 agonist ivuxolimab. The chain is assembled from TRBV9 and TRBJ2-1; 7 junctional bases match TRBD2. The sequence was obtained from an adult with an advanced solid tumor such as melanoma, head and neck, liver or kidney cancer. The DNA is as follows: TGTGCCAGCAGGGGCGGGAGCTCCTACAATGAGCAGTTCTTC. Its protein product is CASRGGSSYNEQFF.